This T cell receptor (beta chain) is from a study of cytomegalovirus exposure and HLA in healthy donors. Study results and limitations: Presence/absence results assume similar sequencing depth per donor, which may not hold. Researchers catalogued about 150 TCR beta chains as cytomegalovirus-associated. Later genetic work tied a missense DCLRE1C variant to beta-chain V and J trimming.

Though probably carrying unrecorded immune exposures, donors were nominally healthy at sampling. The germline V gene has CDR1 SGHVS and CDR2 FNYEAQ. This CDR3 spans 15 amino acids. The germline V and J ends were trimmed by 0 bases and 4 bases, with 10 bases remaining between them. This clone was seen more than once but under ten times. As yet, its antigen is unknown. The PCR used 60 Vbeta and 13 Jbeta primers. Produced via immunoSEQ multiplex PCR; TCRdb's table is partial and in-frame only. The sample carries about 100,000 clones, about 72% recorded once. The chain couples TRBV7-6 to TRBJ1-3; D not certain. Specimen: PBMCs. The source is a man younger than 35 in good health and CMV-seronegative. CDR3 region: CASSLAAGVGNTIYF. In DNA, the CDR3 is TGTGCCAGCAGCTTAGCGGCCGGGGTGGGAAACACCATATATTTT.